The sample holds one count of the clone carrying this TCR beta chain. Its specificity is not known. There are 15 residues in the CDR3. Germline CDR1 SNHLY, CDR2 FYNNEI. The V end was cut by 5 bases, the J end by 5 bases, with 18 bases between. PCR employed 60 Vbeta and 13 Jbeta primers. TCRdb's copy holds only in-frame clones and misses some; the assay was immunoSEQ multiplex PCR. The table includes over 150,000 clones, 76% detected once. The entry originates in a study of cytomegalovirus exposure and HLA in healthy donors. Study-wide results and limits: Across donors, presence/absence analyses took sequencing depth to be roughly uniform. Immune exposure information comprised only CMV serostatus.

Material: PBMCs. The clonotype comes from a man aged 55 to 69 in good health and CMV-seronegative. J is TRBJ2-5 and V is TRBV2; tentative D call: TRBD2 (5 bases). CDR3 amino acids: CASSRTRGTLETQYF. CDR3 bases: TGTGCCAGCAGTCGAACTCGGGGTACCCTTGAGACCCAGTACTTC.